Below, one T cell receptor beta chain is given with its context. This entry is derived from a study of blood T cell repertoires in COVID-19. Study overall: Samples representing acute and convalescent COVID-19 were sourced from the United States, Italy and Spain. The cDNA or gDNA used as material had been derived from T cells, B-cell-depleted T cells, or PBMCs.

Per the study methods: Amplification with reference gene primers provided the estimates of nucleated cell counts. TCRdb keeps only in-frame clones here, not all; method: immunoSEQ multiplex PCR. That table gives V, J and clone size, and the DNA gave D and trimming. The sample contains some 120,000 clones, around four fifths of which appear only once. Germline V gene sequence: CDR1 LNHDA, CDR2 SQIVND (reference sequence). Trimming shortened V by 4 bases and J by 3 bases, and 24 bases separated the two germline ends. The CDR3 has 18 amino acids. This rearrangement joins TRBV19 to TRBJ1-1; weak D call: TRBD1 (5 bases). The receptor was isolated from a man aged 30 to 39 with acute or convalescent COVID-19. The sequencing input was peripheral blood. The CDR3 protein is CASSTDLRILTEHTEAFF. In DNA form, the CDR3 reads TGTGCCAGTAGTACCGACTTGAGGATCCTGACAGAACACACTGAAGCTTTCTTT.